Shown below are 15 T cell receptor beta chains from a single sample sequenced in a study of blood T cell repertoires in COVID-19. Measured with immunoSEQ multiplex PCR; TCRdb has only the in-frame clones, and not every one. The sample yields fewer than 600,000 clones, roughly 90% seen once. The sample comprised PBMCs or T cells enriched from blood (not recorded which). The receptors were sampled from a woman between 35 and 50 years old who had recovered from COVID-19.

The V and J genes are TRBV27 and TRBJ1-2, with 9 nucleotides matching TRBD1. CDR1 is MNHEY, CDR2 SMNVEV, per germline (reference sequence). This CDR3 has 14 residues. J was trimmed by 5 bases and V by 2 bases; bases with no gene match: 3. The chain's CDR3 is CASSLTGQGYGYTF. The CDR3 nucleotides read TGTGCCAGCAGTTTAACTGGACAGGGGTATGGCTACACCTTC.

This chain connects TRBV7-6 to TRBJ1-3; 7 positions agree with TRBD1. After removal of 0 bases from V and 2 bases from J, the junction contained 1 base not matched to a gene. Germline CDR1 SGHVS, CDR2 FNYEAQ. The CDR3 has 15 amino acids. The CDR3 here is CASSLAGTAGNTIYF. The CDR3 nucleotides are TGTGCCAGCAGCTTAGCCGGGACAGCTGGAAACACCATATATTTT.

This chain joins TRBV2 and TRBJ1-3, with no clear D. The CDR3 is 15 residues long. The germline V gene has CDR1 SNHLY and CDR2 FYNNEI. Trimming shortened V by 7 bases and J by 2 bases, and 15 bases separated the two germline ends. CDR3 sequence: CASKPTRAPGNTIYF. The CDR3 bases are TGTGCCAGCAAACCCACGAGGGCTCCTGGAAACACCATATATTTT. Together with reference TRBV2 and TRBJ1-3, the CDR3 gives the full variable domain: EPEVTQTPSHQVTQMGQEVILRCVPISNHLYFYWYRQILGQKVEFLVSFYNNEISEKSEIFDDQFSVERPDGSNFTLKIRSTKLEDSAMYFCASKPTRAPGNTIYFGEGSWLTVV.

The V and J genes are TRBV3-1 (or the pseudogene TRBV3-2) and TRBJ2-7, with 8 bases matching TRBD1. The germline CDR1 and CDR2 sequences are LGHDT and YNNKEL (reference sequence). The CDR3 is 15 residues long. The V gene end was trimmed by 5 bases and the J gene end by 3 bases; junction bases not matched to a gene: 9. The CDR3 DNA sequence: TGTGCCAGCAGCTACTTAGGGGACAGGCACTACGAGCAGTACTTC. This gives the protein CASSYLGDRHYEQYF.

This clone was seen a single time. This rearrangement joins TRBV3-1 (or the pseudogene TRBV3-2) to TRBJ2-7, with 8 nucleotides matching TRBD1. Per germline, CDR1 LGHDT and CDR2 YNNKEL (reference sequence). The CDR3 is 15 amino acids. With V trimmed by 0 bases and J by 6 bases, 7 bases remained unmatched. The CDR3 DNA follows: TGTGCCAGCAGCCAAGATTGGACAGGGCCAGCCGAGCAGTACTTC. It is translated as CASSQDWTGPAEQYF.

The chain combines TRBV10-3 with TRBJ1-6, with 7 bases lining up with TRBD1. Trimming at V came to 10 bases and at J to 7 bases, leaving 10 bases not matched to a gene. The V gene's germline CDR1 is ENHRY and CDR2 SYGVKD. The CDR3 totals 14 residues. Here the CDR3 reads CATSGQVSNSPLHF. The CDR3 DNA reads TGTGCCACCAGCGGACAGGTCTCCAATTCACCCCTCCACTTT.

V usage is TRBV20-1 and J usage is TRBJ2-5, with TRBD1 matching 7 bases. The germline V gene has CDR1 DFQATT and CDR2 SNEGSKA (reference sequence). Trimming at V came to 3 bases and at J to 5 bases, leaving 9 bases not matched to a gene. The CDR3 runs to 14 residues. The DNA for the CDR3 is TGCAGTGCTAGTCGGACAGGCCAAGGGGAGACCCAGTACTTC. Protein: CSASRTGQGETQYF.

For the CDR3, the DNA is TGTGCCAGCAGCTTAGTTGCCACAGGGATTTTTGGCTACACCTTC. This gives the protein CASSLVATGIFGYTF. The chain recombines TRBV11-2 with TRBJ1-2, with D perhaps TRBD1 (6 bases). This CDR3 spans 15 amino acids. Trimming took off 1 base at V and 7 bases at J, with 16 bases between the two ends. Germline CDR1 is SGHAT and CDR2 is FQNNGV.

This clone has a handful of counts. The V gene is TRBV2, the J gene TRBJ1-2, with 10 bases identical to TRBD1. V lost 1 base, J lost 8 bases, and 10 bases stayed unmatched. Per the germline V gene, CDR1 is SNHLY and CDR2 is FYNNEI. The CDR3 contains 16 residues. The CDR3 sequence: CASSEVLRDRGNGYTF. Here the CDR3 DNA reads TGTGCCAGCAGTGAAGTCCTCCGGGACAGGGGAAACGGCTACACCTTC.

DNA for the CDR3: TGCGCCAGCAGCCTCCTCCCGGGGGGGGCTAATGAAAAACTGTTTTTT. It translates to CASSLLPGGANEKLFF. The chain uses TRBV5-1 and TRBJ1-4; possible D gene TRBD1, 5 bases. The CDR3 loop spans 16 amino acids. Trimming left V 4 bases short and J 3 bases short, with 16 bases between. Germline V gene data show CDR1 as SGHRS and CDR2 as YFSETQ.

The genes are TRBV29-1 and TRBJ2-3; 8 nucleotides align to TRBD1. The CDR3 is made up of 13 amino acids. The germline V gene has CDR1 SQVTM and CDR2 ANQGSEA. The J segment lost 1 base and the V segment lost 4 bases, leaving 1 base of the junction unmatched. CDR3 amino acids: CSVGGQGTDTQYF. The DNA of the CDR3 is TGCAGCGTTGGGGGACAGGGCACAGATACGCAGTATTTT.

The genes are TRBV5-8 and TRBJ2-7; 10 bases line up with TRBD1. This CDR3 spans 14 amino acids. Germline values: CDR1 SGHTS, CDR2 YDEGEE. The ends lost 6 bases at V and 6 bases at J; junction bases unmatched: 9. CDR3 loop: CASTADRGLSEQYF. The CDR3 DNA is TGTGCCAGCACCGCTGACAGGGGGCTCAGCGAGCAGTACTTC.

The chain is built from TRBV19 and TRBJ1-5; TRBD1 aligns across 11 bases. V was clipped by 5 bases and J by 0 bases; unmatched bases: 9. CDR1 is LNHDA, CDR2 SQIVND, per germline (reference sequence). This CDR3 has 18 amino acids. The CDR3 coding sequence is TGTGCCAGTAGTCGGGACAGGGGGTTAGGGTATAGCAATCAGCCCCAGCATTTT. Translating it yields CASSRDRGLGYSNQPQHF.

The chain links TRBV25-1 to TRBJ1-2; 8 bases map to TRBD1. Germline CDR1 is MGHDK and CDR2 is SYGVNS. The CDR3 is 16 amino acids. Trimming at V came to 0 bases and at J to 4 bases, leaving 7 bases not matched to a gene. The CDR3 coding sequence is TGTGCCAGCAGTGAATATCGGACAGGGAGTCTCTATGGCTACACCTTC. It encodes CASSEYRTGSLYGYTF.

In DNA form, the CDR3 reads TGTGCCAGCAGGGATCTAGTGGGGACCCAGTACTTC. Residues: CASRDLVGTQYF. The gene calls are TRBV3-1 (or the pseudogene TRBV3-2) and TRBJ2-5; D unresolved. Germline assignment: CDR1 LGHDT and CDR2 YNNKEL (reference sequence). The CDR3 length is 12 residues. V was pared by 6 bases and J by 7 bases, with 12 bases between.